The 19 T cell receptor beta chains below come from one sample, sequenced in a study of T cell changes during pregnancy in multiple sclerosis. Profiled with immunoSEQ multiplex PCR; TCRdb holds only in-frame clones, not every one. The table includes about 40,000 clones, about nine tenths detected once. The sequences come from CD4+ T cells from peripheral blood mononuclear cells, collected in the third trimester of pregnancy. The receptors stem from a female donor with multiple sclerosis, enrolled in a pregnancy study.

Turning to this clone: The same CDR3 also results from other DNA sequences found in this sample. The chain employs TRBV19 and TRBJ2-2, with 10 positions matching TRBD2. Per germline, CDR1 LNHDA and CDR2 SQIVND (reference sequence). The junction had 1 base not matched to a gene; V was cut back by 2 bases and J by 4 bases. This CDR3 is built from 15 residues. CDR3 coding DNA: TGTGCCAGTAGTATACTAGCGGGAGCCACCGGGGAGCTGTTTTTT. Protein product: CASSILAGATGELFF.

V gene TRBV11-1 combines with J gene TRBJ2-7; a possible D gene is TRBD2 (6 bases). Germline loops: CDR1 SGHAT, CDR2 FQDESV (reference sequence). V lost 3 bases to trimming and J lost 6 bases, with 15 bases between them. The CDR3 has 14 amino acids. CDR3 nucleotide sequence: TGTGCCAGCAGCTTCAGAGCTGGAGGGCGCGAGCAGTACTTC. Translation gives CASSFRAGGREQYF.

This clone was found a few times. This chain connects TRBV19 to TRBJ2-6; D perhaps matches TRBD1 (5 bases). Germline V CDR1 and CDR2: LNHDA, SQIVND (reference sequence). The CDR3 is made up of 17 amino acids. The ends were cut back, 2 bases at V and 0 bases at J, with 11 bases in the middle. The CDR3 coding sequence is TGTGCCAGTAGTATATCCCCCCAGGGCTCTGGGGCCAACGTCCTGACTTTC. Its protein product is CASSISPQGSGANVLTF. The full variable domain, its missing parts supplied by reference TRBV19 and TRBJ2-6, is DGGITQSPKYLFRKEGQNVTLSCEQNLNHDAMYWYRQDPGQGLRLIYYSQIVNDFQKGDIAEGYSVSREKKESFPLTVTSAQKNPTAFYLCASSISPQGSGANVLTFGAGSRLTVL.

This chain links TRBV7-2 with TRBJ1-2, with D possibly matching TRBD1 (6 bases). The V gene's germline CDR1 is SGHTA and CDR2 FQGNSA. CDR3 size: 13 residues. The ends were cut back, 4 bases at V and 7 bases at J, with 13 bases in the middle. DNA for the CDR3: TGTGCCAGCAGCTCCTCACAAGGGGGTGGCTACACCTTC. This translates into CASSSSQGGGYTF. Combining the CDR3 with reference TRBV7-2 and TRBJ1-2 gives the whole variable domain GAGVSQSPSNKVTEKGKDVELRCDPISGHTALYWYRQSLGQGLEFLIYFQGNSAPDKSGLPSDRFSAERTGGSVSTLTIQRTQQEDSAVYLCASSSSQGGGYTFGSGTRLTVV.

J is TRBJ1-1 and V is TRBV11-3, with D unresolved. This CDR3 is 13 amino acids long. Looked up from germline, CDR1 is SGHNT and CDR2 is YENEEA. Trimming removed 0 bases at V and 8 bases at J, with 10 bases between. CDR3 loop: CASSLEGGSEAFF. The CDR3 bases are TGTGCCAGCAGCTTAGAAGGCGGCTCGGAAGCTTTCTTT. Full variable domain (outside the CDR3, taken from reference TRBV11-3 and TRBJ1-1): EAGVVQSPRYKIIEKKQPVAFWCNPISGHNTLYWYLQNLGQGPELLIRYENEEAVDDSQLPKDRFSAERLKGVDSTLKIQPAELGDSAVYLCASSLEGGSEAFFGQGTRLTVV.

The chain joins TRBV18 to TRBJ2-7; 7 nucleotides align to TRBD1. The CDR3 has 15 residues. Germline CDR1 and CDR2: KGHSH and LQKENI. Trimming at V came to 3 bases and at J to 5 bases, leaving 10 bases not matched to a gene. The CDR3 bases are TGTGCCAGCTCACCTCTACGGCAGGGGGTTCACGAGCAGTACTTC. Its protein product is CASSPLRQGVHEQYF. The full variable domain, completed using reference TRBV18 and TRBJ2-7, is NAGVMQNPRHLVRRRGQEARLRCSPMKGHSHVYWYRQLPEEGLKFMVYLQKENIIDESGMPKERFSAEFPKEGPSILRIQQVVRGDSAAYFCASSPLRQGVHEQYFGPGTRLTVT.

The V call is TRBV5-1, the J call TRBJ2-1, with 7 nucleotides matching TRBD1. The CDR3 covers 14 residues. CDR1 is SGHRS and CDR2 is YFSETQ in the germline V gene. Trimming at V came to 5 bases and at J to 6 bases, leaving 8 bases not matched to a gene. The CDR3 DNA reads TGCGCCAGCAGAAAAACAGGGGCGGGCAATGAGCAGTTCTTC. Its protein product is CASRKTGAGNEQFF.

The chain joins TRBV5-5 to TRBJ1-2; 9 nucleotides align to TRBD1. This CDR3 contains 15 residues. Germline assignment: CDR1 SGHKS and CDR2 YYEKEE (reference sequence). The junction had 9 bases not matched to a gene; V was cut back by 1 base and J by 8 bases. CDR3 DNA sequence: TGTGCCAGCAGCTTGACGGGACAGGGCATGAGGGGCTACACCTTC. Encoded protein: CASSLTGQGMRGYTF. Complete variable domain (other parts from reference TRBV5-5 and TRBJ1-2): DAGVTQSPTHLIKTRGQQVTLRCSPISGHKSVSWYQQVLGQGPQFIFQYYEKEERGRGNFPDRFSARQFPNYSSELNVNALLLGDSALYLCASSLTGQGMRGYTFGSGTRLTVV.

This clone was counted between two and nine times. The J gene is TRBJ1-2, the V gene TRBV29-1, with 8 bases identical to TRBD1. This CDR3 has 12 amino acids. Germline loops: CDR1 SQVTM, CDR2 ANQGSEA. The J segment lost 7 bases and the V segment lost 7 bases, leaving 8 bases of the junction unmatched. The chain's CDR3 is CSGGQGAGGYTF. CDR3 sequence (DNA): TGCAGCGGCGGCCAGGGGGCTGGTGGCTACACCTTC.

The chain couples TRBV4-3 to TRBJ2-2; tentatively, D is TRBD2 (7 bases). V dropped 4 bases and J dropped 3 bases, with 15 bases sitting between them. Germline CDR1 and CDR2: LGHNA and YSLEER. The length of the CDR3 is 16 residues. DNA for the CDR3: TGCGCCAGCAGCCCCCGAGGGAGGGGGTACACCGGGGAGCTGTTTTTT. Encoded protein: CASSPRGRGYTGELFF.

This chain joins TRBV7-9 and TRBJ2-1; TRBD2 matches at 11 bases. Trimming took 0 bases from V and 8 from J; bases not matched to a gene: 9. CDR3 size: 17 residues. CDR1 is SEHNR, CDR2 FQNEAQ, per germline (reference sequence). DNA of the CDR3: TGTGCCAGCAGCTTAGCCTCGCTAGCGGGAGGCAGGGATGAGCAGTTCTTC. It specifies CASSLASLAGGRDEQFF.

In its sample, this clone was seen once. This chain connects TRBV13 to TRBJ2-3; possibly TRBD1 for D (5 bases). The V gene's germline CDR1 is PRHDT and CDR2 FYEKMQ (reference sequence). V shed 5 bases and J shed 3 bases, with 9 bases lying between them. The CDR3 covers 13 residues. CDR3: CASSAQGTDTQYF. The CDR3 DNA is TGTGCCAGCAGCGCGCAGGGAACAGATACGCAGTATTTT.

This clone was detected only once. The chain carries TRBV5-1 and TRBJ2-7, with 7 bases lining up with TRBD2. This CDR3 is built from 15 residues. J lost 4 bases, V lost 0 bases, and 7 bases had no gene match. Germline assignment: CDR1 SGHRS and CDR2 YFSETQ. CDR3 DNA sequence: TGCGCCAGCAGCTTGGCCCCTGGGGGGGAATACGAGCAGTACTTC. This gives the protein CASSLAPGGEYEQYF.

This clone occurred once. This sequence joins TRBV5-6 and TRBJ2-3; D unclear. Germline assignment: CDR1 SGHDT and CDR2 YYEEEE. The V and J ends lost 4 bases and 1 base respectively, with 7 bases between them. This CDR3 is 13 amino acids long. CDR3 residues: CASSSSRTDTQYF. The CDR3 DNA sequence: TGTGCCAGCAGCAGCTCTCGCACAGATACGCAGTATTTT.

The chain couples TRBV9 to TRBJ1-2, with D perhaps matching TRBD1 (5 bases). CDR3 length: 14 residues. Germline-derived CDR1 and CDR2 are SGDLS and YYNGEE. The V end was cut by 1 base, the J end by 8 bases, with 15 bases between. In DNA, the CDR3 is TGTGCCAGCAGCGTAAACGAAGGGGTAGAGGGCTACACCTTC. Translation gives CASSVNEGVEGYTF.

The chain couples TRBV4-3 to TRBJ2-5, with 7 bases identical to TRBD1. The J call is uncertain, as TRBJ2-7 better fits the DNA end. The CDR3 length is 15 residues. CDR1 and CDR2 (germline): LGHNA, YSLEER. The CDR3 DNA reads TGCGCCAGCAGCCAAGATCCTGACAGGGTCTACGAGCAGTACTTC. It is translated as CASSQDPDRVYEQYF.

The chain carries TRBV7-2 and TRBJ2-1; TRBD2 matches at 11 bases. The V segment lost 5 bases and the J segment 3 bases; nucleotides outside the gene matches: 15. The germline V gene encodes CDR1 SGHTA and CDR2 FQGNSA. This CDR3 region has 19 residues. The CDR3 loop is CASSKPGLADRQIYNEQFF. The CDR3 coding sequence is TGTGCCAGCAGCAAACCGGGACTAGCGGATCGTCAAATCTACAATGAGCAGTTCTTC.

The J gene is TRBJ1-1, the V gene TRBV14, with unresolved D. V lost 0 bases and J lost 4, with 15 bases in between. CDR3 length: 16 amino acids. The germline gives CDR1 SGHDN, CDR2 FVKESK. CDR3 in amino acids: CASSQDGEGSSTEAFF. The CDR3 nucleotides read TGTGCCAGCAGCCAAGATGGGGAGGGATCGAGCACTGAAGCTTTCTTT.

The chain employs TRBV2 and TRBJ1-1; D may be TRBD1 (6 bases). V lost 0 bases, J lost 1 base, and 9 bases lay in between. The CDR3 loop spans 15 amino acids. Germline V gives CDR1 SNHLY, CDR2 FYNNEI. The CDR3 sequence is CASSEARTENTEAFF. The CDR3 bases are TGTGCCAGCAGTGAAGCGAGGACAGAGAACACTGAAGCTTTCTTT.